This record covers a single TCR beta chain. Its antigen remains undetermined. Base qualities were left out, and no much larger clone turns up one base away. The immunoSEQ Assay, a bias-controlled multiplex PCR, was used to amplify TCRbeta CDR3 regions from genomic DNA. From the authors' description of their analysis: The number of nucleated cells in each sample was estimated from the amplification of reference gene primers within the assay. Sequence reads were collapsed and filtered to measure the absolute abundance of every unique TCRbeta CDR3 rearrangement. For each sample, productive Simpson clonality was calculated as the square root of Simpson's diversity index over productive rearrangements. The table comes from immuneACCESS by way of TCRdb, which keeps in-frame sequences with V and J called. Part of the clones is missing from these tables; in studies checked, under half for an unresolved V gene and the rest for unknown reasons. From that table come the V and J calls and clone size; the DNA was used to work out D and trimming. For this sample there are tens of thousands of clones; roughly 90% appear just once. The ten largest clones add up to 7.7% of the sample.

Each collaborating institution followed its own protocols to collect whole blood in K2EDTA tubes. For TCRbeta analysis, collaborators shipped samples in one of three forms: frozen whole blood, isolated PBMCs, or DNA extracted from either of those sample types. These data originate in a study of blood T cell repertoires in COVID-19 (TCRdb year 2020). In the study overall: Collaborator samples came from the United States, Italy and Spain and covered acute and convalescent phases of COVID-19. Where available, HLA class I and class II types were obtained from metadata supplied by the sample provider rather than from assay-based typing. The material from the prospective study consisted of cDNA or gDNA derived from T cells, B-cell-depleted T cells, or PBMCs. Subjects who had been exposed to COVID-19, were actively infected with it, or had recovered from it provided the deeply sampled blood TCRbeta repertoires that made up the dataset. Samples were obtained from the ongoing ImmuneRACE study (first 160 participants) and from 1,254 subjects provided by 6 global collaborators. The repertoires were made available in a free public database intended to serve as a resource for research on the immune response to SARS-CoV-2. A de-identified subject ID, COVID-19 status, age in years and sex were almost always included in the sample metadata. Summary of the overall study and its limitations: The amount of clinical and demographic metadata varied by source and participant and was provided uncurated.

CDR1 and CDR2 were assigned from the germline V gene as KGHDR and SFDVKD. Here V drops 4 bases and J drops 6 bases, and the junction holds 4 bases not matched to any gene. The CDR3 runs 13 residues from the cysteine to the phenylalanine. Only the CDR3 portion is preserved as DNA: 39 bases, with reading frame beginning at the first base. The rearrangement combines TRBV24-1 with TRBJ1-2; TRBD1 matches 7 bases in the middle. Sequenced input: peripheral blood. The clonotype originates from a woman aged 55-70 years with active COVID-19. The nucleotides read TGTGCCACCAGTGAACAGGGGTGGCATGGCTACACCTTC. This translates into CATSEQGWHGYTF.